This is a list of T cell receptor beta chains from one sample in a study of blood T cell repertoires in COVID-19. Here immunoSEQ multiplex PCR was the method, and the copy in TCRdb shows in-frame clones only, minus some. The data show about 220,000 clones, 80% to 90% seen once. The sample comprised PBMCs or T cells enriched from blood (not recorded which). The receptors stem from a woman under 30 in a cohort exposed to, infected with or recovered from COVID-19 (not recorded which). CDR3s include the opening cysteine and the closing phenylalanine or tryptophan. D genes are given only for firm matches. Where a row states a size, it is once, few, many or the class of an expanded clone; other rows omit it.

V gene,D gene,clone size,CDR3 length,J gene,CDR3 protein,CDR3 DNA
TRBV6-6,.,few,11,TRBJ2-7,CASSLNYEQYF,TGTGCCAGCAGTCTCAACTACGAGCAGTACTTC
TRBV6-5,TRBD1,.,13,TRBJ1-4,CASSSTGSEKLFF,TGTGCCAGCAGTTCGACAGGGTCGGAAAAACTGTTTTTT
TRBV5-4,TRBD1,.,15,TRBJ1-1,CASSFMGQANTEAFF,TGTGCCAGCAGCTTTATGGGACAGGCGAACACTGAAGCTTTCTTT
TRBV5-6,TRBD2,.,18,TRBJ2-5,CASSAGGTGLAPVETQYF,TGTGCCAGCAGCGCGGGAGGGACGGGACTAGCGCCAGTGGAGACCCAGTACTTC
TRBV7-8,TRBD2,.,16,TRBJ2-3,CASSPLLAGDTDTQYF,TGTGCCAGCAGCCCCCTGCTGGCGGGGGACACAGATACGCAGTATTTT
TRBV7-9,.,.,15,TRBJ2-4,CASSLARGDSNIQYF,TGTGCCAGCAGCTTAGCCCGCGGCGACAGTAACATTCAGTACTTC
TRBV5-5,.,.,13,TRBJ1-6,CASSRQGDSPLHF,TGTGCCAGCAGCCGCCAGGGTGATTCACCCCTCCACTTT
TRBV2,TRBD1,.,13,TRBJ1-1,CASSEDRGTEAFF,TGTGCCAGCAGTGAGGACAGGGGCACTGAAGCTTTCTTT
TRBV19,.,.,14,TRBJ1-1,CASSTGQMNTEAFF,TGTGCCAGTAGTACCGGACAAATGAACACTGAAGCTTTCTTT
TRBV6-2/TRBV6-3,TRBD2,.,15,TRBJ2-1,CASSQGAGVTNEQFF,TGTGCCAGCAGTCAAGGGGCGGGGGTGACCAATGAGCAGTTCTTC
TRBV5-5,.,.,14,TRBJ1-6,CASSLARLYSPLHF,TGTGCCAGCAGCTTGGCGCGATTATATTCACCCCTCCACTTT
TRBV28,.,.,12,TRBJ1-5,CASSLDRPAQHF,TGTGCCAGCAGTCTCGACAGGCCCGCCCAGCATTTT
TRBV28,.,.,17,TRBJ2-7,CASSDLWGLHTSYEQYF,TGTGCCAGCAGTGACCTTTGGGGGCTCCACACCTCCTACGAGCAGTACTTC
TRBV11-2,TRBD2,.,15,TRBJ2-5,CASSRLAGAKETQYF,TGTGCCAGCAGCCGACTAGCGGGAGCTAAAGAGACCCAGTACTTC
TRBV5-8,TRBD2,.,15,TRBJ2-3,CASSPSEREADTQYF,TGTGCCAGCAGCCCGAGTGAGCGGGAGGCAGATACGCAGTATTTT
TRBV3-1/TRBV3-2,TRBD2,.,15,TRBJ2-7,CASSRGLAGSYEQYF,TGTGCCAGCAGCCGCGGGCTAGCGGGGTCCTACGAGCAGTACTTC
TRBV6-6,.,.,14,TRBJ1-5,CASSYRESNQPQHF,TGTGCCAGCAGTTATAGGGAGAGCAATCAGCCCCAGCATTTT
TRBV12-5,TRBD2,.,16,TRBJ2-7,CASGLVLGRNFYEQYF,TGTGCTAGTGGTTTGGTTCTCGGGAGGAATTTCTACGAGCAGTACTTC
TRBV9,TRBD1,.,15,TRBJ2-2,CASSSQGAVTGELFF,TGTGCCAGCAGCTCTCAGGGGGCGGTCACCGGGGAGCTGTTTTTT
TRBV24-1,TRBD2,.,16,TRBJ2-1,CATSDRTSGIGNEQFF,TGTGCCACCAGTGATCGGACTAGCGGGATTGGCAATGAGCAGTTCTTC
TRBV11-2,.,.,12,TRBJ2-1,CASSWARYEQFF,TGTGCCAGCAGCTGGGCCCGCTATGAGCAGTTCTTC
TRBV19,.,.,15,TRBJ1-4,CASSSFRDIDEKLFF,TGTGCCAGTAGTTCATTCCGGGACATAGACGAAAAACTGTTTTTT
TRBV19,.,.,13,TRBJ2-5,CASKRTDQETQYF,TGTGCCAGTAAGCGGACAGACCAAGAGACCCAGTACTTC
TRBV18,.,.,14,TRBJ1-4,CASSPSRGNEKLFF,TGTGCCAGCTCACCCTCCAGGGGTAATGAAAAACTGTTTTTT
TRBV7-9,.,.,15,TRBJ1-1,CASSLSPLVNTEAFF,TGTGCCAGCAGCCTATCCCCCCTCGTGAACACTGAAGCTTTCTTT
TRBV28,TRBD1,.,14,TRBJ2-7,CATGDRGNPYEQYF,TGTGCCACCGGCGACAGGGGAAATCCCTACGAGCAGTACTTC
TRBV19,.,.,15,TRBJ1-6,CASSMGTGSNSPLHF,TGTGCCAGTAGTATGGGAACAGGATCTAATTCACCCCTCCACTTT
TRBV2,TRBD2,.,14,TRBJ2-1,CASSPLAEGNEQFF,TGTGCCAGCAGTCCACTAGCGGAGGGGAATGAGCAGTTCTTC
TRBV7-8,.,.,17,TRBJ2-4,CASSLGPTRPKKNIQYF,TGTGCCAGCAGCTTAGGCCCCACTAGGCCCAAGAAAAACATTCAGTACTTC
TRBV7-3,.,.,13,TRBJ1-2,CASSLAGDDGYTF,TGTGCCAGCAGCTTAGCGGGGGATGATGGCTACACCTTC
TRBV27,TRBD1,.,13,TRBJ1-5,CASRHRGDQPQHF,TGTGCCAGCAGACACAGGGGGGATCAGCCCCAGCATTTT
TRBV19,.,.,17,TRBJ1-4,CASSIDLGGFNNEKLFF,TGTGCCAGTAGTATAGATCTGGGGGGTTTTAATAATGAAAAACTGTTTTTT
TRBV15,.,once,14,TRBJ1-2,CATSRQGLNYGYTF,TGTGCCACCAGCAGACAGGGCTTGAACTATGGCTACACCTTC
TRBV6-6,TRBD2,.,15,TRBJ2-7,CASSTEGLVSYEQYF,TGTGCCAGCAGTACCGAAGGACTAGTATCCTACGAGCAGTACTTC
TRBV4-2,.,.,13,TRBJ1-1,CASSQPGNEVAFF,TGTGCCAGCAGCCAGCCAGGGAATGAGGTAGCTTTCTTT
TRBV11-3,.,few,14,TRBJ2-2,CASSHRVADGELFF,TGTGCCAGCAGCCACAGGGTGGCGGACGGGGAGCTGTTTTTT
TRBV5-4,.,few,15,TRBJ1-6,CASSHGGDYNSPLHF,TGTGCCAGCAGCCACGGAGGGGACTATAATTCACCCCTCCACTTT
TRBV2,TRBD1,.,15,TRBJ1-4,CASSAGTGGREKLFF,TGTGCCAGCAGTGCCGGGACAGGGGGCCGAGAAAAACTGTTTTTT
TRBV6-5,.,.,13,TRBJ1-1,CASAKRENTEAFF,TGTGCCAGCGCCAAACGCGAGAACACTGAAGCTTTCTTT
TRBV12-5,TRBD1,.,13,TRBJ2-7,CASGGQGANEQYF,TGTGCTAGTGGGGGACAGGGGGCCAACGAGCAGTACTTC
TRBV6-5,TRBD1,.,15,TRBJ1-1,CASSRGQGRNTEAFF,TGTGCCAGCAGTAGGGGACAGGGGAGGAACACTGAAGCTTTCTTT
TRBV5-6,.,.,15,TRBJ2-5,CASSLALGGQETQYF,TGTGCCAGCAGCTTGGCCCTGGGGGGTCAAGAGACCCAGTACTTC
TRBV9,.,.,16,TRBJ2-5,CASSLGARMDQETQYF,TGTGCCAGCAGCCTGGGGGCGCGGATGGACCAAGAGACCCAGTACTTC
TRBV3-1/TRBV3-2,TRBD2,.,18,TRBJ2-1,CASSQGSLSGGAYNEQFF,TGTGCCAGCAGCCAAGGGAGCCTTAGCGGGGGGGCCTACAATGAGCAGTTCTTC
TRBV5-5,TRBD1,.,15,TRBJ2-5,CASSLSGTAEETQYF,TGTGCCAGCAGCTTGTCAGGGACAGCCGAAGAGACCCAGTACTTC
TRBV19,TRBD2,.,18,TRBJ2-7,CASKGSETSGGARYEQYF,TGTGCCAGTAAGGGATCCGAGACTAGCGGGGGGGCGCGCTACGAGCAGTACTTC
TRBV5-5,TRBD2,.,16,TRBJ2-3,CASSLAGGPNTDTQYF,TGTGCCAGCAGCTTAGCGGGAGGCCCGAACACAGATACGCAGTATTTT
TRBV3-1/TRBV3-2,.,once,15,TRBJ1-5,CASSQDWGRNQPQHF,TGTGCCAGCAGCCAAGATTGGGGGCGCAATCAGCCCCAGCATTTT
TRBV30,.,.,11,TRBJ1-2,CAWGRDYGYTF,TGTGCCTGGGGACGGGACTATGGCTACACCTTC
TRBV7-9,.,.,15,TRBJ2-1,CASSFGGSRYNEQFF,TGTGCCAGCAGCTTTGGTGGGAGTCGGTACAATGAGCAGTTCTTC